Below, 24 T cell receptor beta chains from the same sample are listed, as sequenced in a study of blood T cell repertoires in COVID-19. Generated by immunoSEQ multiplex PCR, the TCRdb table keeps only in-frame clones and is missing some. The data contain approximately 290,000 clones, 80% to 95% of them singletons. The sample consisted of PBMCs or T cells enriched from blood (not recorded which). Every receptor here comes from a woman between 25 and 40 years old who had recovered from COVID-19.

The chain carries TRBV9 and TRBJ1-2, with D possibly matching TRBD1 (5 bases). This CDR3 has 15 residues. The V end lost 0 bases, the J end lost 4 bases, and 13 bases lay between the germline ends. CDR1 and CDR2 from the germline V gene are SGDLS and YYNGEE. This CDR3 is CASSVGSGIAYGYTF. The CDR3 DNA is TGTGCCAGCAGCGTAGGCTCAGGGATCGCCTATGGCTACACCTTC. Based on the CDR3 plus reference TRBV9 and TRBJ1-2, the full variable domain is DSGVTQTPKHLITATGQRVTLRCSPRSGDLSVYWYQQSLDQGLQFLIQYYNGEERAKGNILERFSAQQFPDLHSELNLSSLELGDSALYFCASSVGSGIAYGYTFGSGTRLTVV.

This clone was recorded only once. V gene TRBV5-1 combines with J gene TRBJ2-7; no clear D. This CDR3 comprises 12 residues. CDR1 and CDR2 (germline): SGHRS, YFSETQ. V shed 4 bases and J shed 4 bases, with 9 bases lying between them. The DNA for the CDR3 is TGCGCCAGCAGCCAGACTGAATACGAGCAGTACTTC. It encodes CASSQTEYEQYF. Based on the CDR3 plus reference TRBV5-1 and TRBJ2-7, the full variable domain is KAGVTQTPRYLIKTRGQQVTLSCSPISGHRSVSWYQQTPGQGLQFLFEYFSETQRNKGNFPGRFSGRQFSNSRSEMNVSTLELGDSALYLCASSQTEYEQYFGPGTRLTVT.

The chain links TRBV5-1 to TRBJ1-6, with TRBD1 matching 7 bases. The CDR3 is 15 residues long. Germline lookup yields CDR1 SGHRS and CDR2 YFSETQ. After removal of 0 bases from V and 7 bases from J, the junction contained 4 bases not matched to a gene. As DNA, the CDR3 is TGCGCCAGCAGCTTGGGTGGGACAGAGAATTCACCCCTCCACTTT. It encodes CASSLGGTENSPLHF.

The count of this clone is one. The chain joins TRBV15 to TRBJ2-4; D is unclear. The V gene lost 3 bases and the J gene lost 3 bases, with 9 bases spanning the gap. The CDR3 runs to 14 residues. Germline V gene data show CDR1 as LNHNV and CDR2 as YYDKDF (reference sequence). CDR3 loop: CATSSDGYKNIQYF. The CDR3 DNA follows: TGTGCCACCAGCAGTGACGGGTACAAAAACATTCAGTACTTC.

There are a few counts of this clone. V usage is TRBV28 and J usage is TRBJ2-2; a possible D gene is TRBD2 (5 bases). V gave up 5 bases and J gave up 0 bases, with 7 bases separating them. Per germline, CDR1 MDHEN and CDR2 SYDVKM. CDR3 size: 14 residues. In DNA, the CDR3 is TGTGCCAGCAGTAGCGGAACGAACACCGGGGAGCTGTTTTTT. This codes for CASSSGTNTGELFF.

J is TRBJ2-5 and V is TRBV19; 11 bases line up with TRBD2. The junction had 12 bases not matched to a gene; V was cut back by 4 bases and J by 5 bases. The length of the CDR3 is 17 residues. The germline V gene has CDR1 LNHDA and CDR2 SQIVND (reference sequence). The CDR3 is CASSTRLAGTVQETQYF. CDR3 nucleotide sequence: TGTGCCAGTAGTACAAGACTAGCGGGAACGGTCCAGGAGACCCAGTACTTC.

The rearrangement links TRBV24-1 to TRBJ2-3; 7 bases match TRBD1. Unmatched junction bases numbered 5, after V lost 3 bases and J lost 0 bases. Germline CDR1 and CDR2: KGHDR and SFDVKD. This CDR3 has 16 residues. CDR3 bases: TGTGCCACCAGTGATCTTACAGGGGTTAGCACAGATACGCAGTATTTT. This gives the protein CATSDLTGVSTDTQYF.

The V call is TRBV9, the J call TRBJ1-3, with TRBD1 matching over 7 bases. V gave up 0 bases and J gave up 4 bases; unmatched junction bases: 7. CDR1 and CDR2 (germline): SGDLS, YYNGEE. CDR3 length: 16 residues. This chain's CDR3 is CASSVAPGQLGNTIYF. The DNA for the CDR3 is TGTGCCAGCAGCGTAGCGCCGGGACAGCTAGGAAACACCATATATTTT. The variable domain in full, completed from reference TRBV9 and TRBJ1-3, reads DSGVTQTPKHLITATGQRVTLRCSPRSGDLSVYWYQQSLDQGLQFLIQYYNGEERAKGNILERFSAQQFPDLHSELNLSSLELGDSALYFCASSVAPGQLGNTIYFGEGSWLTVV.

CDR3 residues: CASGPTTYEQYF. In DNA, the CDR3 is TGTGCCAGCGGTCCCACGACTTACGAGCAGTACTTC. The chain has TRBV6-4 and TRBJ2-7, with D unclear. Per the germline V gene, CDR1 is MRHNA and CDR2 is SNTAGT. The V end was cut by 8 bases, the J end by 4 bases, with 12 bases between. This CDR3 region has 12 residues.

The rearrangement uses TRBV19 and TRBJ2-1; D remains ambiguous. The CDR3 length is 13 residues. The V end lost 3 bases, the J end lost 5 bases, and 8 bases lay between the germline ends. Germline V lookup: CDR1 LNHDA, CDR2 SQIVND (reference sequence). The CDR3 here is CASSISDNNEQFF. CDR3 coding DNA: TGTGCCAGTAGTATCAGTGACAACAATGAGCAGTTCTTC.

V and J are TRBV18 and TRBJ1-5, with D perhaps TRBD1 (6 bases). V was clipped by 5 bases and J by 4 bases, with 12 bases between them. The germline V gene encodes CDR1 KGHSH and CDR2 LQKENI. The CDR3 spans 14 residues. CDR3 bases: TGTGCCAGCTCAACGGGGGGCAGTAATCAGCCCCAGCATTTT. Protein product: CASSTGGSNQPQHF.

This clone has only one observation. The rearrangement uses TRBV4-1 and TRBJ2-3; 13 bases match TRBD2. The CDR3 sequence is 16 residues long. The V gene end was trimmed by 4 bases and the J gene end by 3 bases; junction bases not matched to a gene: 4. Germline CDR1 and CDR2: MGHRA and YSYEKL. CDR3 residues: CASSLGTSGNTDTQYF. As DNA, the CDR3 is TGCGCCAGCAGCCTAGGGACTAGCGGGAATACAGATACGCAGTATTTT.

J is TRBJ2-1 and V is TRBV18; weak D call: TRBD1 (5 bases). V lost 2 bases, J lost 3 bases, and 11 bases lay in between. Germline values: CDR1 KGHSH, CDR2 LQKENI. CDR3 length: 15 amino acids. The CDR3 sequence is CASSPIGEGYNEQFF. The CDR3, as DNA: TGTGCCAGCTCACCAATAGGGGAAGGCTACAATGAGCAGTTCTTC.

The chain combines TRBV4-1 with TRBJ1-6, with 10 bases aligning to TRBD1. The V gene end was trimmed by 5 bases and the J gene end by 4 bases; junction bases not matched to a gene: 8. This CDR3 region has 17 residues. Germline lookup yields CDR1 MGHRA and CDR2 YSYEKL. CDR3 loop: CASSLTGGAAYNSPLHF. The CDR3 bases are TGCGCCAGCAGCTTGACAGGGGGCGCGGCTTATAATTCACCCCTCCACTTT.

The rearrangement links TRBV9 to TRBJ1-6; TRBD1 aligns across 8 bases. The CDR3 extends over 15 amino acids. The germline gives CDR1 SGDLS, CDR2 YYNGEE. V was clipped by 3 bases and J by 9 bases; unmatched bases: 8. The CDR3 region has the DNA TGTGCCAGCAGCGACTCAGGGGGCGCGTTTTCACCCCTCCACTTT. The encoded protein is CASSDSGGAFSPLHF.

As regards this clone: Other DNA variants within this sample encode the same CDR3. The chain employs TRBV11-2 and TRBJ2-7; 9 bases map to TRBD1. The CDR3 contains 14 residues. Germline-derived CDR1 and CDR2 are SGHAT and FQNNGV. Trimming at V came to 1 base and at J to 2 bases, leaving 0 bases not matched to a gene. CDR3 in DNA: TGTGCCAGCAGCTTAGGGACAGGGGCCTACGAGCAGTACTTC. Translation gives CASSLGTGAYEQYF.

CDR3 amino acids: CAIRPTENQPQHF. The DNA of the CDR3 is TGTGCCATCAGGCCGACTGAGAATCAGCCCCAGCATTTT. The gene calls are TRBV10-3 and TRBJ1-5; no clear D gene. Trimming removed 6 bases from V and 4 bases from J, with 10 bases in between. In germline, CDR1 is ENHRY, CDR2 SYGVKD. This CDR3 is built from 13 residues.

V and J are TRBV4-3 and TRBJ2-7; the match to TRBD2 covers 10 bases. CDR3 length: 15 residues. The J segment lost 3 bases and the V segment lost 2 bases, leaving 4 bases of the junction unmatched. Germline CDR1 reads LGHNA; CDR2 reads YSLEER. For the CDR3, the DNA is TGCGCCAGCAGCCAAACGCGGACTAGCGGCTACGAGCAGTACTTC. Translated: CASSQTRTSGYEQYF.

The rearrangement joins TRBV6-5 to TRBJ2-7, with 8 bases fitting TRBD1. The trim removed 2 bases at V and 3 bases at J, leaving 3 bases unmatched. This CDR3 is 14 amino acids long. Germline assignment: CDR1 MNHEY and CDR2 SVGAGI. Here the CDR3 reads CASSYGTGRYEQYF. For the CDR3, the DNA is TGTGCCAGCAGTTACGGGACAGGACGCTACGAGCAGTACTTC.

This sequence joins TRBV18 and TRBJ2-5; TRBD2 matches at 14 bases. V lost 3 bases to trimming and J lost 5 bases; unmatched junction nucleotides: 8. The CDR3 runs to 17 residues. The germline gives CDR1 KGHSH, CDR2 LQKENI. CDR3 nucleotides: TGTGCCAGCTCACCTGGGACTAGCGGGAGTTACGTGGAGACCCAGTACTTC. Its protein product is CASSPGTSGSYVETQYF.

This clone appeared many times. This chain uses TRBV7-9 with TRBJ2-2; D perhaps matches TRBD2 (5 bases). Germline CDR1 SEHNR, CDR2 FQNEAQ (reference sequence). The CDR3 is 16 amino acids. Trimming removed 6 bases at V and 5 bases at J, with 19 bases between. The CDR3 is CASSYPRGRGTGELFF. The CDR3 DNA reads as TGTGCCAGCAGTTATCCACGTGGTCGGGGAACCGGGGAGCTGTTTTTT.

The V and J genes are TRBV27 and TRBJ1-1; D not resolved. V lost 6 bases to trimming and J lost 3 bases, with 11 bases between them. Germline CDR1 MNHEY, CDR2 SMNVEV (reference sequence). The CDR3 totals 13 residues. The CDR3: CASSQVSYTEAFF. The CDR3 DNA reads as TGTGCCAGCAGCCAGGTTAGTTACACTGAAGCTTTCTTT.

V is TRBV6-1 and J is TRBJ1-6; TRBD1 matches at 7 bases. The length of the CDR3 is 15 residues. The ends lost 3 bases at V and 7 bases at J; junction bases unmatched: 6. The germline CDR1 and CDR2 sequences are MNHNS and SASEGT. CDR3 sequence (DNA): TGTGCCAGCAGTGAGAGGCGGGACAGAAATTCACCCCTCCACTTT. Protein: CASSERRDRNSPLHF.

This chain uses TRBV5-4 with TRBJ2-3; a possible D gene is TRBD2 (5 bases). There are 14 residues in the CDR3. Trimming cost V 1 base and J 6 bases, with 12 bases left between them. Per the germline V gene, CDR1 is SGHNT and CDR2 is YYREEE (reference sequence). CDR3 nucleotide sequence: TGTGCCAGCAGCTTGCCGGGAAACTTGGATACGCAGTATTTT. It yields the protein CASSLPGNLDTQYF.